This passage covers 25 T cell receptor beta chains from one sample sequenced in a study of early stage breast cancer tumors (dated by TCRdb to between 2016 and 2019). Libraries were built with the immunoSEQ multiplex PCR assay. TCRdb took this table from immuneACCESS and kept in-frame rearrangements with V and J called. Such tables lack part of the clones; where checked against another copy, unresolved V genes explain under half of the gap, and the rest is unexplained. The sample table lists under 75,000 clones, 70% to 80% of them with a count of one. The ten largest account for 3% to 3.5% of the sample. Specimen: blood. The source of these receptors is a person aged 25 to 39 with breast cancer.

V is TRBV7-2 and J is TRBJ2-6; D gene ambiguous. Trimming stripped 5 bases from V and 7 bases from J, with 9 bases between. The germline V gene encodes CDR1 SGHTA and CDR2 FQGNSA. The CDR3 runs to 13 residues. The CDR3, as DNA: TGTGCCAGCAGCCCCGGGCGCGCCAACGTCCTGACTTTC. Translated: CASSPGRANVLTF.

In this sample, this clone turned up a few times. This chain joins TRBV27 and TRBJ2-2; 7 bases map to TRBD1. Germline V gene lookup returns CDR1 MNHEY and CDR2 SMNVEV (reference sequence). This CDR3 contains 14 residues. The V gene end was trimmed by 9 bases and the J gene end by 0 bases; junction bases not matched to a gene: 4. The CDR3 DNA reads as TGTGCCAGTAGGGGGCTACCGAACACCGGGGAGCTGTTTTTT. It codes for CASRGLPNTGELFF.

This CDR3 reads CASSLALAGGRPPDTQYF. The CDR3 DNA reads TGTGCCAGCAGCTTAGCGCTGGCGGGAGGGAGACCACCAGATACGCAGTATTTT. The chain has TRBV7-6 and TRBJ2-3; 9 nucleotides match TRBD2. Trimming cost V 0 bases and J 4 bases; bases outside gene matches: 11. From germline, CDR1 is SGHVS and CDR2 FNYEAQ. This CDR3 has 18 residues.

The rearrangement links TRBV4-3 to TRBJ2-1; no firm D call. Germline CDR1 LGHNA, CDR2 YSLEER. Trimming pared 4 bases from V and 1 base from J, leaving 11 bases between. The CDR3 runs to 15 residues. The CDR3 loop is CASSPILSSYNEQFF. The CDR3 DNA is TGCGCCAGCAGCCCAATTCTCTCGTCCTACAATGAGCAGTTCTTC.

This clone was observed a handful of times. The chain is built from TRBV4-3 and TRBJ1-6, with 7 positions matching TRBD1. V lost 0 bases and J lost 7; bases outside the gene matches: 6. The CDR3 loop spans 16 amino acids. CDR1 and CDR2 (germline): LGHNA, YSLEER. CDR3 in amino acids: CASSQESGGANSPLHF. CDR3 DNA sequence: TGCGCCAGCAGCCAAGAGTCAGGGGGAGCCAATTCACCCCTCCACTTT.

The V gene is TRBV2, the J gene TRBJ2-1, with 13 bases fitting TRBD2. The ends lost 2 bases at V and 4 bases at J; junction bases unmatched: 8. This CDR3 has 18 amino acids. Germline lookup yields CDR1 SNHLY and CDR2 FYNNEI. CDR3 loop: CASSESGLAGVMYNEQFF. The DNA of the CDR3 is TGTGCCAGCAGTGAATCTGGACTAGCGGGAGTCATGTACAATGAGCAGTTCTTC.

Only one count was recorded for this clone. The chain carries TRBV6-5 and TRBJ1-3; D is perhaps TRBD1 (6 bases). V lost 1 base to trimming and J lost 4 bases, with 14 bases between them. Looked up from germline, CDR1 is MNHEY and CDR2 is SVGAGI. The CDR3 loop spans 16 amino acids. The CDR3 DNA reads TGTGCCAGCAGTTACTTCGGGGGCGCCCCGGGAAACACCATATATTTT. This encodes CASSYFGGAPGNTIYF.

The sample holds one count of this clone. The chain is built from TRBV7-3 and TRBJ2-3; D is uncertain. Between the trimmed V and J ends, which lost 2 bases and 1 base, there was a span of 4 bases. Germline values: CDR1 SGHTA, CDR2 FQGTGA. The CDR3 sequence is 13 residues long. The CDR3: CASSLSRTDTQYF. The DNA of the CDR3 is TGTGCCAGCAGCTTATCTCGCACAGATACGCAGTATTTT.

The CDR3 nucleotides are TGTGCCAGCAGCAAACGGCTGGACAGGGGGAAAACCTACGAGCAGTACTTC. Protein product: CASSKRLDRGKTYEQYF. This chain connects TRBV21-1 to TRBJ2-7; the table's D call, TRBD1, was not checked against the DNA. TRBV21-1 is noted as a pseudogene. The CDR3 is 17 amino acids.

The V and J genes are TRBV7-6 and TRBJ2-7; 7 bases line up with TRBD1. The trim removed 5 bases at V and 0 bases at J, leaving 7 bases unmatched. The CDR3 extends over 15 amino acids. The germline gives CDR1 SGHVS, CDR2 FNYEAQ. The CDR3 sequence is CASSPSGTASYEQYF. The CDR3 DNA is TGTGCCAGCAGCCCTTCCGGGACAGCCTCCTACGAGCAGTACTTC. Full variable domain (rest looked up from reference TRBV7-6 and TRBJ2-7): GAGVSQSPRYKVTKRGQDVALRCDPISGHVSLYWYRQALGQGPEFLTYFNYEAQQDKSGLPNDRFSAERPEGSISTLTIQRTEQRDSAMYRCASSPSGTASYEQYFGPGTRLTVT.

This clone showed up just a few times. The chain links TRBV6-1 to TRBJ1-1; no clear D. Trimming cost V 0 bases and J 0 bases, with 14 bases left between them. The CDR3 is made up of 17 amino acids. Germline V lookup: CDR1 MNHNS, CDR2 SASEGT. CDR3 region: CASSEAGIGRLNTEAFF. The CDR3 region has the DNA TGTGCCAGCAGTGAAGCGGGTATCGGACGGTTGAACACTGAAGCTTTCTTT.

The rearrangement links TRBV5-4 to TRBJ2-5; the match to TRBD2 covers 8 bases. The trim removed 4 bases at V and 4 bases at J, leaving 9 bases unmatched. The germline V gene has CDR1 SGHNT and CDR2 YYREEE (reference sequence). CDR3 length: 15 residues. CDR3 nucleotides: TGTGCCAGCAGCACGGGGGGGGCGACCCGAGAGACCCAGTACTTC. This codes for CASSTGGATRETQYF.

The V gene is TRBV29-1, the J gene TRBJ2-5; TRBD1 might be the D (6 bases). The DNA matches TRBJ2-7 better at its end, which makes the J call doubtful. Per the germline V gene, CDR1 is SQVTM and CDR2 is ANQGSEA. The CDR3 runs to 15 residues. The DNA of the CDR3 is TGCAGCGTTGAAGATCGCAGGGGATTTCCGTACGAGCAGTACTTC. Its translation is CSVEDRRGFPYEQYF.

The gene calls are TRBV11-2 and TRBJ2-4, with D unresolved. The V end was cut by 6 bases, the J end by 1 base, with 7 bases between. CDR3 size: 13 residues. Germline assignment: CDR1 SGHAT and CDR2 FQNNGV. The CDR3 protein is CASRGIAKNIQYF. The CDR3 nucleotides are TGTGCCAGCAGAGGTATCGCCAAAAACATTCAGTACTTC.

This clone was observed a few times. An end of the junction does not agree with germline; a read error may underlie this. V gene TRBV2 combines with J gene TRBJ2-5; 7 nucleotides match TRBD2. Germline V lookup: CDR1 SNHLY, CDR2 FYNNEI. CDR3 length: 14 amino acids. Here the CDR3 DNA reads TGTGCCAGCAGGGAAGGGACTATACAAGAGACCCAGTACTTC. Translated: CASREGTIQETQYF.

This clone was observed a few times. V and J are TRBV19 and TRBJ1-3, with D tentatively TRBD1 (6 bases). Germline CDR1 and CDR2: LNHDA and SQIVND (reference sequence). Between the trimmed V and J ends, which lost 5 bases and 1 base, there was a span of 12 bases. This CDR3 is 15 amino acids long. The CDR3 sequence: CASSPNTGSGNTIYF. The DNA of the CDR3 is TGTGCCAGTAGTCCAAACACAGGGTCTGGAAACACCATATATTTT.

This rearrangement joins TRBV30 to TRBJ1-6; D unresolved. This CDR3 spans 16 amino acids. Trimming pared 5 bases from V and 10 bases from J, leaving 24 bases between. In germline, CDR1 is GTSNPN, CDR2 SVGIG (reference sequence). The CDR3 nucleotides read TGTGCCTGGGCCGTGGGAGGGCACGGACCTAGCTCACCCCTCCACTTT. Translating it yields CAWAVGGHGPSSPLHF.

This clone was seen more than once but under ten times. The V gene is TRBV5-4, the J gene TRBJ1-2, with 7 bases lining up with TRBD1. CDR1 SGHNT and CDR2 YYREEE come from the germline V gene (reference sequence). V gave up 0 bases and J gave up 4 bases; unmatched junction bases: 6. This CDR3 comprises 15 residues. CDR3 residues: CASSLASGQTYGYTF. CDR3 DNA sequence: TGTGCCAGCAGCTTGGCCTCGGGACAGACCTATGGCTACACCTTC.

The V and J genes are TRBV2 and TRBJ2-3, with D perhaps TRBD2 (6 bases). Germline CDR1 reads SNHLY; CDR2 reads FYNNEI. The V end was cut by 2 bases, the J end by 0 bases, with 15 bases between. This CDR3 comprises 17 residues. The CDR3 DNA reads as TGTGCCAGCAGTGAAACCGCGCGCGGGGCGAGCACAGATACGCAGTATTTT. Its protein product is CASSETARGASTDTQYF.

The rearrangement links TRBV7-9 to TRBJ2-1, with 11 bases identical to TRBD2. Trimming at V came to 5 bases and at J to 0 bases, leaving 9 bases not matched to a gene. The CDR3 has 18 residues. CDR1 and CDR2 from the germline V gene are SEHNR and FQNEAQ (reference sequence). CDR3 in amino acids: CASSPKTSGTSSYNEQFF. CDR3 in DNA: TGTGCCAGCAGCCCCAAGACTAGCGGGACTAGCTCCTACAATGAGCAGTTCTTC.

The chain uses TRBV14 and TRBJ2-7, with TRBD1 matching over 9 bases. Per the germline V gene, CDR1 is SGHDN and CDR2 is FVKESK. Trimming at V came to 5 bases and at J to 3 bases, leaving 8 bases not matched to a gene. The CDR3 totals 15 residues. The CDR3 region is CASSKGTGSGYEQYF. CDR3 sequence (DNA): TGTGCCAGCAGCAAAGGGACAGGGTCCGGCTACGAGCAGTACTTC.

The chain has TRBV7-2 and TRBJ2-1; D gene unclear. Germline V gives CDR1 SGHTA, CDR2 FQGNSA. With 8 bases removed from V and 5 bases from J, the gap between germline ends came to 16 bases. The CDR3 has 14 amino acids. The CDR3 is CASRRQREDNEQFF. In nucleotides, the CDR3 is TGTGCCAGCCGGCGCCAGCGTGAGGACAATGAGCAGTTCTTC.

The J gene is TRBJ1-5, the V gene TRBV7-6; D is uncertain. V shed 5 bases and J shed 2 bases, with 10 bases lying between them. Germline CDR1 and CDR2: SGHVS and FNYEAQ. This CDR3 is built from 14 residues. In DNA, the CDR3 is TGTGCCAGCAGCCTCCCCGGTGGCAATCAGCCCCAGCATTTT. Translated: CASSLPGGNQPQHF.

V and J are TRBV7-9 and TRBJ2-5; D unresolved. Germline CDR1 is SEHNR and CDR2 is FQNEAQ (reference sequence). The V and J ends lost 1 base and 1 base respectively, with 4 bases between them. The CDR3 has 13 residues. The CDR3 region is CASSLVIQETQYF. CDR3 sequence (DNA): TGTGCCAGCAGCTTAGTCATCCAAGAGACCCAGTACTTC.

The V call is TRBV6-1, the J call TRBJ1-6; D is undetermined. Germline values: CDR1 MNHNS, CDR2 SASEGT. This CDR3 comprises 14 residues. Trimming removed 3 bases from V and 5 bases from J, with 8 bases in between. The CDR3 loop is CASSDGPDNSPLHF. Written as DNA, the CDR3 is TGTGCCAGCAGTGATGGGCCGGATAATTCACCCCTCCACTTT.